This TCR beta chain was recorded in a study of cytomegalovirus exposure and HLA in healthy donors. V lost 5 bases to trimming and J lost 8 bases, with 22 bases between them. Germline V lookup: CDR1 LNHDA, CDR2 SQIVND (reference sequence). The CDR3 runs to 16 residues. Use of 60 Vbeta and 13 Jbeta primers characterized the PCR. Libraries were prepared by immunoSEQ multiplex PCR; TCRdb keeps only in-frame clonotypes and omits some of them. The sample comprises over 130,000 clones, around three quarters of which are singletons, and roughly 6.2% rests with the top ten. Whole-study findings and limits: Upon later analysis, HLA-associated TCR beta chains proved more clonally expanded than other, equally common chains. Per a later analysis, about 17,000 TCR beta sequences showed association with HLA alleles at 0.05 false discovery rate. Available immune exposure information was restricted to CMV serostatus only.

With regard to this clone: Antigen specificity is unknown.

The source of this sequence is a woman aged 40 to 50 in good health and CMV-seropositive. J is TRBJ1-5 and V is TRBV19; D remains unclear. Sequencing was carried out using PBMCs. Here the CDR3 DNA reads TGTGCCAGTAGTCCTCGAAGTTTTCCACCGGAGGAGCCCCAGCATTTT. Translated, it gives CASSPRSFPPEEPQHF.